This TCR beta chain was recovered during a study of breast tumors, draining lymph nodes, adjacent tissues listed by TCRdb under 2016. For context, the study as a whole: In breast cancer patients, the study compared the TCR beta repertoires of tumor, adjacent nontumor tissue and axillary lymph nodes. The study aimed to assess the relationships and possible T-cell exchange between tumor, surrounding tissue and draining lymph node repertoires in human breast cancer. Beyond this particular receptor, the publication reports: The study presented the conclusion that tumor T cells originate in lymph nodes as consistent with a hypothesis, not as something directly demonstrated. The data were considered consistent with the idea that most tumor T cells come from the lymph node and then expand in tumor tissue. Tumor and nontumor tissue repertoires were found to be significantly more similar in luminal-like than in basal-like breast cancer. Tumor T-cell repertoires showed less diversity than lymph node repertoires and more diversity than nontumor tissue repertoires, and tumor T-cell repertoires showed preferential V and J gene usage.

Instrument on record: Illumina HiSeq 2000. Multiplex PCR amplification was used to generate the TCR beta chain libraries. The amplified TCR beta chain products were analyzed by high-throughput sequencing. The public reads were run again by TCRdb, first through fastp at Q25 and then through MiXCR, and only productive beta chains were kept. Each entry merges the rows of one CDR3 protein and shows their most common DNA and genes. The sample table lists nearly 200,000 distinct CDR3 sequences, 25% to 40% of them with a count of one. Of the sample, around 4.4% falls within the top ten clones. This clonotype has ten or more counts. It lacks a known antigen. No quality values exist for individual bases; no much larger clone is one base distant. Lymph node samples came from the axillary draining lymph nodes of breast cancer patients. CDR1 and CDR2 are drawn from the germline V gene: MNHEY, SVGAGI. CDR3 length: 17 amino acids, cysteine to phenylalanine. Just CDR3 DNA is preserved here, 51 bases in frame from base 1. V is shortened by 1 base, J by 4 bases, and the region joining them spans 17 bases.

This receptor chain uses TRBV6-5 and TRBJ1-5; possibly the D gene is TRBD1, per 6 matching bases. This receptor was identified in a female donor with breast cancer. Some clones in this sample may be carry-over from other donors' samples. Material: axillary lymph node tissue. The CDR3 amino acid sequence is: CASSYFRGGRINQPQHF. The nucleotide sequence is TGTGCCAGCAGTTACTTTAGGGGGGGCCGGATTAATCAGCCCCAGCATTTT.